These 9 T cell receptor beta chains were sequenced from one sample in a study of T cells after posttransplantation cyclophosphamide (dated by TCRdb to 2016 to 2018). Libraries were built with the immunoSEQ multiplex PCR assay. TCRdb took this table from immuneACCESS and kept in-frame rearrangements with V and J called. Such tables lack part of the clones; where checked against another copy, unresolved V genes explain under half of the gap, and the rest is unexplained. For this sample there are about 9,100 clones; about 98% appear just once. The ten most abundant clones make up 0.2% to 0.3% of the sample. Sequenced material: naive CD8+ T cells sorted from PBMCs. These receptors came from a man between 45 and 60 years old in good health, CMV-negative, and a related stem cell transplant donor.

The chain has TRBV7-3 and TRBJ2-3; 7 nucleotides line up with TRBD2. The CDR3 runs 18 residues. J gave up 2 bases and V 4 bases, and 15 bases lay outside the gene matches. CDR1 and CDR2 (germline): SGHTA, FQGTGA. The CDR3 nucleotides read TGTGCCAGCAGCTATATGGGAGGGCCTAGCGGAACCACAGATACGCAGTATTTT. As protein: CASSYMGGPSGTTDTQYF.

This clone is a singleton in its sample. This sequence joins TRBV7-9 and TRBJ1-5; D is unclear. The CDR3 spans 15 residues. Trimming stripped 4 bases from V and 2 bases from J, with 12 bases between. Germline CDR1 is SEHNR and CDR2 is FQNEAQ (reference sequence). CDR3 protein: CASSSPGIGNQPQHF. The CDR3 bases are TGTGCCAGCAGCTCGCCGGGGATTGGCAATCAGCCCCAGCATTTT.

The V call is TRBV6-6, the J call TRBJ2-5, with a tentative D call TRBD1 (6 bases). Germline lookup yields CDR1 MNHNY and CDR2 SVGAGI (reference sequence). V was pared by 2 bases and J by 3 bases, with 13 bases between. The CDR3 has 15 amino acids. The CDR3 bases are TGTGCCAGCAGTTACACATTCGGACAGAAAGAGACCCAGTACTTC. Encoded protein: CASSYTFGQKETQYF.

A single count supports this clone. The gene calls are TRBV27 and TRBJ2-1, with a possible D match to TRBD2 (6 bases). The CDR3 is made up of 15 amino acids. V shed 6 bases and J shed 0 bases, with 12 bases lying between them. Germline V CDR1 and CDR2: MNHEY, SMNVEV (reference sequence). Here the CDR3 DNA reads TGTGCCAGCAGCCAAGCGGGTAGCTCCTACAATGAGCAGTTCTTC. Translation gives CASSQAGSSYNEQFF.

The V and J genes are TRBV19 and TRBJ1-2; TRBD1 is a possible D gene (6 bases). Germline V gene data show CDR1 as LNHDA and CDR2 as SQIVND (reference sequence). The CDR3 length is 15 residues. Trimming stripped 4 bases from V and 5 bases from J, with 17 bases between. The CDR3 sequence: CASSTHPQGMYGYTF. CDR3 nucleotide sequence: TGTGCCAGTAGTACCCATCCACAGGGAATGTATGGCTACACCTTC.

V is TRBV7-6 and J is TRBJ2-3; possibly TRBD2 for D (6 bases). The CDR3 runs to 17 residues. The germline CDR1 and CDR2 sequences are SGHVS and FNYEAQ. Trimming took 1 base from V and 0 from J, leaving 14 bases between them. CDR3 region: CASSLEMGGASTDTQYF. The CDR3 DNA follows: TGTGCCAGCAGCTTAGAGATGGGGGGTGCTAGCACAGATACGCAGTATTTT.

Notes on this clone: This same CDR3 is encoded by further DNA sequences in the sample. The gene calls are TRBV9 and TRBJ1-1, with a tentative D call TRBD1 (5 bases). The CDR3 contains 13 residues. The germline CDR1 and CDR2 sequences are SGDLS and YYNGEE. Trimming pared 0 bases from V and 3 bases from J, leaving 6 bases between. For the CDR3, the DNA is TGTGCCAGCAGCGTAGGGGGGGACACTGAAGCTTTCTTT. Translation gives CASSVGGDTEAFF. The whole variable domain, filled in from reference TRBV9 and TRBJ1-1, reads DSGVTQTPKHLITATGQRVTLRCSPRSGDLSVYWYQQSLDQGLQFLIQYYNGEERAKGNILERFSAQQFPDLHSELNLSSLELGDSALYFCASSVGGDTEAFFGQGTRLTVV.

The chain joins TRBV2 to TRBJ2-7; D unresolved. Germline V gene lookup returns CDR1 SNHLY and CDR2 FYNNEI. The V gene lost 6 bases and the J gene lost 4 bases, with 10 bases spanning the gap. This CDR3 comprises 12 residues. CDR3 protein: CASRATFYEQYF. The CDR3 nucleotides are TGTGCCAGCAGAGCAACTTTTTACGAGCAGTACTTC.

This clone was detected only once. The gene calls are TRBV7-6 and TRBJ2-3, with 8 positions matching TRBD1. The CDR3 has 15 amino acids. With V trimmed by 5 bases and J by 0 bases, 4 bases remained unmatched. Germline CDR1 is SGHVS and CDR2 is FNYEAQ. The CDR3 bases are TGTGCCAGCAGCAAGGACAGGGCTAGCACAGATACGCAGTATTTT. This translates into CASSKDRASTDTQYF.